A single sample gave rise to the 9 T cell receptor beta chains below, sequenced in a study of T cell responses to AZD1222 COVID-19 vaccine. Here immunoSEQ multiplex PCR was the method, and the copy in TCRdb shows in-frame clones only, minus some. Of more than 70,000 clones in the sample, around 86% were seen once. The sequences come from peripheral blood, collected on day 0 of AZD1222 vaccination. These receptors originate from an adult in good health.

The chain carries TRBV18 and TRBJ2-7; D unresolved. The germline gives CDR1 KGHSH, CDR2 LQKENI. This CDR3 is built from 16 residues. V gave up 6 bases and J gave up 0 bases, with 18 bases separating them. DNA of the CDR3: TGTGCCAGCTCCCCTTTGGCGACTTCGAGCTCCTACGAGCAGTACTTC. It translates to CASSPLATSSSYEQYF.

Here the CDR3 DNA reads TGTGCCAGCAGAGGAATCTACGGCTATGGCTACACCTTC. Translated: CASRGIYGYGYTF. V gene TRBV5-8 combines with J gene TRBJ1-2; D unclear. The germline gives CDR1 SGHTS, CDR2 YDEGEE. Trimming removed 5 bases at V and 4 bases at J, with 12 bases between. The CDR3 loop spans 13 amino acids.

This CDR3 is CATSRRPRYNEQFF. In DNA form, the CDR3 reads TGTGCCACCAGCAGACGTCCAAGATACAATGAGCAGTTCTTC. The chain uses TRBV15 and TRBJ2-1; D ambiguous. This CDR3 has 14 residues. Deletions cut 2 bases from V and 4 bases from J, with 9 bases between. Germline lookup yields CDR1 LNHNV and CDR2 YYDKDF (reference sequence).

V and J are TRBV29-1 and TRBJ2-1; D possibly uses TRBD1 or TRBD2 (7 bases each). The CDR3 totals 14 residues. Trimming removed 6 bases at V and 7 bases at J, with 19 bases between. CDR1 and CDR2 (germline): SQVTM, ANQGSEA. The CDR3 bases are TGCAGCGTCGGCGGGGGCAGGGGGGTAAATGAGCAGTTCTTC. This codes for CSVGGGRGVNEQFF.

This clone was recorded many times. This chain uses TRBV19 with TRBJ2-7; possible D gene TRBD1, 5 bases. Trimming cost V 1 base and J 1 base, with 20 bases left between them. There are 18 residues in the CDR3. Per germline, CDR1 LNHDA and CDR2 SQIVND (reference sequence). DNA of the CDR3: TGTGCCAGTAGTATAGGACCTAATAAGGGGCTTAAGTCCTACGAGCAGTACTTC. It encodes CASSIGPNKGLKSYEQYF.

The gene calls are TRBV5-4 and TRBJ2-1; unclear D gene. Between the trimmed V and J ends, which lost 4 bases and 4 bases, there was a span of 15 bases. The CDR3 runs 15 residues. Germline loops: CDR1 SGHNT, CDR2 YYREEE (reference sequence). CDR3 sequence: CASSLDIGSYNEQFF. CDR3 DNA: TGTGCCAGCAGCCTTGACATCGGGTCATACAATGAGCAGTTCTTC.

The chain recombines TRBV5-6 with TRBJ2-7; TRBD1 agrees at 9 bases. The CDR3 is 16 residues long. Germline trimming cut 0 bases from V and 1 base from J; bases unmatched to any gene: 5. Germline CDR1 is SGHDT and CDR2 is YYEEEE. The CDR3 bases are TGTGCCAGCAGCTTGGCGTTGGGACAGGGTTCCTACGAGCAGTACTTC. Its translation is CASSLALGQGSYEQYF.

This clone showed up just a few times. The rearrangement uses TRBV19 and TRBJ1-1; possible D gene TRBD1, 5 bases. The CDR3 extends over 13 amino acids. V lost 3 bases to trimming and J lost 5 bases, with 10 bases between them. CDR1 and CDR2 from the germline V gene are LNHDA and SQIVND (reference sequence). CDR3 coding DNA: TGTGCCAGTAGTATTCGGGGGATAACTGAAGCTTTCTTT. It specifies CASSIRGITEAFF.

CDR3 bases: TGTGCCAGCAGTCGGACTGGGTCCTACGAGCAGTACTTC. Its protein is CASSRTGSYEQYF. The genes are TRBV27 and TRBJ2-7; maybe TRBD2 (5 bases). The CDR3 is 13 residues long. CDR1 MNHEY and CDR2 SMNVEV come from the germline V gene (reference sequence). V was clipped by 5 bases and J by 1 base, with 9 bases between them.